The rows below give T cell receptor beta chains drawn from one sample of a study of PD-1 blockade in classical Hodgkin lymphoma. The protocol was immunoSEQ multiplex PCR, while the TCRdb copy is restricted to in-frame clones and leaves out a portion. This sample has some 62,000 clones, with around 89% found just once. Material: peripheral blood mononuclear cells (PBMCs), obtained at baseline. The origin of the receptors is a human donor with classical Hodgkin lymphoma. The CDR3 runs from the conserved cysteine through the conserved F or W.

>TRBJ2-7|TRBV6-5
CASSLTGGSYEQYF
>TRBJ2-1|TRBV5-3
CARSLFRDPTQKEQFF
>TRBJ2-7|TRBV5-4
CASSSGQGRTSYEQYF
>TRBJ1-2|TRBV19
CASSALTGGAAGYTF
>TRBJ2-7|TRBV27
CASRSRGGSHEQYF
>TRBJ1-6|TRBV6-5
CASVGTGDLSPLHF
>TRBJ1-6|TRBV7-2
CASSPVNSPLHF
>TRBJ2-7|TRBV21-1
CASSRGQGGTHEQYF
>TRBJ1-1|TRBV2
CASSARVFTEAFF
>TRBJ1-2|TRBV7-9
CASSFFVIRTGGTSGYTF
>TRBJ2-7|TRBV13
CASSSRADSYEQYF
>TRBJ2-3|TRBV15
CATSGNSGTVGDTQYF
>TRBJ2-7|TRBV18
CASSPGLASGSYEQYF
>TRBJ1-4|TRBV6-5
CASSYRLPLEKLFF
>TRBJ1-1|TRBV2
CASRGQGLSEAFF
>TRBJ1-6|TRBV2
CASSRRQGKDSPLHF
>TRBJ2-3|TRBV30
CAWTATGGYTDTQYF
>TRBJ1-2|TRBV15
CATSRDLGTNYGYTF
>TRBJ2-6|TRBV19
CASSDRGSGANVLTF
>TRBJ2-1|TRBV7-9
CASSFNEQFF
>TRBJ1-5|TRBV30
CAWSAGQLDQPQHF
>TRBJ2-5|TRBV7-6
CASSSGDRGLVETQYF
>TRBJ1-2|TRBV10-3
CAISTGTGPYGYTF
>TRBJ1-5|TRBV7-2
CASSLRGPTVQPQHF
>TRBJ1-4|TRBV4-2
CASSQDVLGQGTTNEKLFF
>TRBJ1-6|TRBV30
CAWSDQPGTILLHF
>TRBJ2-2|TRBV5-1
CASSLPVSTGELFF
>TRBJ2-5|TRBV28
CASAPRMYKETQYF
>TRBJ1-4|TRBV9
CASSLRVGKLFF
>TRBJ1-5|TRBV30
CAWIRRGSKYSNQPQHF
>TRBJ2-3|TRBV5-1
CATPRRGTSTDTQYF
>TRBJ2-1|TRBV27
CASSPLGQGVNEQFF
>TRBJ1-5|TRBV7-9
CASSPSTGRNQPQHF
>TRBJ2-1|TRBV7-2
CASSLVGPGSSYNEQFF
>TRBJ1-5|TRBV7-6
CASSLGGDQPQHF
>TRBJ2-7|TRBV5-4
CASSFDYSYEQYF
>TRBJ1-4|TRBV7-9
CASSLETEENEKLFF
>TRBJ1-2|TRBV14
CASSQDLWGGGYTF
>TRBJ2-1|TRBV27
CASSPHAETPNEQFF
>TRBJ1-2|TRBV5-6
CASRALGQQGVGYGYTF
>TRBJ1-2|TRBV29-1
CSVHGTGFNYGYTF
>TRBJ1-2|TRBV11-2
CASRDRTELSNYGYTF
>TRBJ1-3|TRBV27
CASSPSISPGNTIYF
>TRBJ1-5|TRBV19
CASSQDSNQPQHF
>TRBJ1-1|TRBV2
CASSELRGSRTEAFF
>TRBJ1-1|TRBV30
CAWTAILGSLNTEAFF
>TRBJ1-6|TRBV5-4
CASSTSGTDYSPLHF
>TRBJ2-3|TRBV9
CASSVALAGQSTDTQYF
>TRBJ1-5|TRBV27
CASNPPQVLNQPQHF
>TRBJ2-7|TRBV19
CASSEGNGAYEQYF
>TRBJ2-3|TRBV5-1
CASSLGLAGGYTDTQYF
>TRBJ2-1|TRBV19
CASSNYNAQFF
>TRBJ1-6|TRBV6-5
CASSRTQNSPLHF